Below, 32 T cell receptor beta chains from the same sample are listed, as sequenced in a study of blood T cell repertoires in COVID-19. Repertoires were generated with immunoSEQ multiplex PCR, while TCRdb's copy carries only in-frame clones and drops some. Altogether roughly 86,000 clones are present, approximately 82% being singletons, with the ten largest covering around a fifth. The sequencing sample was made of peripheral blood. Receptors were obtained from a human donor in a cohort sampled during active COVID-19.

This clone was observed a single time. The chain uses TRBV5-1 and TRBJ2-1, with D perhaps TRBD2 (6 bases). There are 16 residues in the CDR3. Trimming left V 3 bases short and J 3 bases short, with 16 bases between. Per germline, CDR1 SGHRS and CDR2 YFSETQ. The CDR3 is CASSSIGGRGYNEQFF. CDR3 coding DNA: TGCGCCAGCAGCTCAATCGGGGGTAGGGGCTACAATGAGCAGTTCTTC.

The chain recombines TRBV4-2 with TRBJ1-4, with D maybe TRBD1 (6 bases). CDR3 length: 16 amino acids. Germline CDR1 and CDR2: LGHNA and YNFKEQ. V lost 1 base to trimming and J lost 7 bases, with 16 bases between them. The DNA of the CDR3 is TGTGCCAGCAGCCAAGTTCAAAAGGGGGAGAGTGAAAAACTGTTTTTT. Amino acids: CASSQVQKGESEKLFF.

This clone appeared a single time. CDR3 in DNA: TGTGCCAGCAGTTTAAGCGGGGATGGTCAGCCCCAGCATTTT. Its translation: CASSLSGDGQPQHF. The rearrangement uses TRBV28 and TRBJ1-5, with D hard to call. Per germline, CDR1 MDHEN and CDR2 SYDVKM. The CDR3 loop spans 14 amino acids. V lost 2 bases and J lost 6, with 11 bases in between. The full variable domain, its missing parts supplied by reference TRBV28 and TRBJ1-5, is DVKVTQSSRYLVKRTGEKVFLECVQDMDHENMFWYRQDPGLGLRLIYFSYDVKMKEKGDIPEGYSVSREKKERFSLILESASTNQTSMYLCASSLSGDGQPQHFGDGTRLSIL.

The chain has TRBV28 and TRBJ1-2; the D gene is possibly TRBD1 (6 bases). This CDR3 spans 15 amino acids. Germline-derived CDR1 and CDR2 are MDHEN and SYDVKM. Between the trimmed V and J ends, which lost 9 bases and 4 bases, there was a span of 21 bases. The CDR3 sequence: CASSTPVGRGYGYTF. DNA for the CDR3: TGTGCCAGTTCCACCCCCGTGGGCAGGGGCTATGGCTACACCTTC.

The V and J genes are TRBV7-9 and TRBJ2-7; the match to TRBD1 covers 7 bases. CDR3 size: 13 residues. The germline CDR1 and CDR2 sequences are SEHNR and FQNEAQ (reference sequence). Trimming cost V 5 bases and J 1 base; bases outside gene matches: 2. CDR3 sequence (DNA): TGTGCCAGCAGCCGACAGGGTTCCTACGAGCAGTACTTC. Its protein product is CASSRQGSYEQYF.

This chain joins TRBV12-3 or TRBV12-4 and TRBJ1-1; D gene ambiguous. V dropped 3 bases and J dropped 1 base, with 6 bases sitting between them. CDR3 length equals 13 residues. CDR3 loop: CASSFAGNTEAFF. The CDR3 DNA sequence: TGTGCCAGCAGTTTCGCCGGGAACACTGAAGCTTTCTTT.

The chain links TRBV6-5 to TRBJ1-2; possible D gene TRBD1, 5 bases. The CDR3 covers 13 residues. Trimming removed 7 bases at V and 8 bases at J, with 17 bases between. Germline lookup yields CDR1 MNHEY and CDR2 SVGAGI. DNA of the CDR3: TGTGCCAGCATCGAAATAGGGGTCGAGGGCTACACCTTC. Protein: CASIEIGVEGYTF.

The chain employs TRBV2 and TRBJ2-5, with D maybe TRBD1 (5 bases). V was clipped by 5 bases and J by 5 bases, with 12 bases between them. This CDR3 is 13 amino acids long. Per germline, CDR1 SNHLY and CDR2 FYNNEI. In DNA, the CDR3 is TGTGCCAGCAGTATGGCCAGGGCGGAGACCCAGTACTTC. This codes for CASSMARAETQYF.

The chain is built from TRBV28 and TRBJ2-7, with TRBD1 matching over 11 bases. Trimming cost V 5 bases and J 7 bases; bases outside gene matches: 13. CDR3 length: 16 amino acids. CDR1 and CDR2 (germline): MDHEN, SYDVKM. CDR3 nucleotides: TGTGCCAGCAGTCCCTCCCCTGGACAGGGGGCTGGGGAGCAGTACTTC. Its translation is CASSPSPGQGAGEQYF.

The chain links TRBV20-1 to TRBJ2-3; no clear D gene. V dropped 3 bases and J dropped 0 bases, with 7 bases sitting between them. The CDR3 consists of 13 residues. Looked up from germline, CDR1 is DFQATT and CDR2 is SNEGSKA (reference sequence). The CDR3 DNA follows: TGCAGTGCTAGTGGTTCAAGCACAGATACGCAGTATTTT. It yields the protein CSASGSSTDTQYF.

This chain links TRBV6-1 with TRBJ1-1; D possibly corresponds to TRBD1 (6 bases). Germline CDR1 is MNHNS and CDR2 is SASEGT. Trimming removed 1 base from V and 11 bases from J, with 14 bases in between. The CDR3 consists of 13 residues. The CDR3 sequence is CASSEDIGGEAFF. CDR3 in DNA: TGTGCCAGCAGTGAAGACATAGGGGGAGAGGCTTTCTTT.

The rearrangement links TRBV6-5 to TRBJ1-5; D is possibly TRBD1 (6 bases). V was trimmed by 4 bases and J by 2 bases, leaving 12 bases between them. Per the germline V gene, CDR1 is MNHEY and CDR2 is SVGAGI. This CDR3 comprises 15 residues. CDR3 region: CASSSSRGGNQPQHF. The CDR3 coding sequence is TGTGCCAGCAGTTCCTCCAGGGGAGGCAATCAGCCCCAGCATTTT.

The chain links TRBV4-2 to TRBJ2-2, with D possibly matching TRBD1 (6 bases). The germline V gene encodes CDR1 LGHNA and CDR2 YNFKEQ. Trimming left V 0 bases short and J 0 bases short, with 20 bases between. This CDR3 region has 20 residues. The CDR3 reads CASSQDRNRDLTTNTGELFF. The CDR3 DNA sequence: TGTGCCAGCAGCCAAGATCGGAACAGGGATTTAACTACGAACACCGGGGAGCTGTTTTTT.

The chain joins TRBV19 to TRBJ1-2, with D unresolved. The germline V gene encodes CDR1 LNHDA and CDR2 SQIVND (reference sequence). This CDR3 is 13 amino acids long. The germline V and J ends were trimmed by 5 bases and 3 bases, with 10 bases remaining between them. The CDR3 sequence: CASSQQIYYGYTF. CDR3 bases: TGTGCCAGTAGTCAACAGATTTACTATGGCTACACCTTC.

In DNA, the CDR3 is TGCAGTGCTAGTCTCCCCAGGGGGTTTAGTCAGCCCCAGCATTTT. Translation gives CSASLPRGFSQPQHF. The chain uses TRBV20-1 and TRBJ1-5; 7 bases agree with TRBD1. V lost 3 bases and J lost 6; bases outside the gene matches: 11. This CDR3 spans 15 amino acids. The germline CDR1 and CDR2 sequences are DFQATT and SNEGSKA (reference sequence).

The rearrangement links TRBV7-3 to TRBJ2-3; the match to TRBD2 covers 16 bases. The trim removed 8 bases at V and 1 base at J, leaving 3 bases unmatched. The length of the CDR3 is 16 residues. Germline values: CDR1 SGHTA, CDR2 FQGTGA. CDR3 sequence reads: CASGTSGGAGTDTQYF. CDR3 bases: TGTGCCAGCGGGACTAGCGGGGGGGCCGGCACAGATACGCAGTATTTT.

The chain employs TRBV5-1 and TRBJ1-1; 7 bases are shared with TRBD1. The V segment lost 4 bases and the J segment 4 bases; nucleotides outside the gene matches: 7. Germline lookup yields CDR1 SGHRS and CDR2 YFSETQ. This CDR3 comprises 14 residues. Here the CDR3 DNA reads TGCGCCAGCAGCACGGACAGGCGGGGCACTGAAGCTTTCTTT. This encodes CASSTDRRGTEAFF.

V is TRBV2 and J is TRBJ2-1; 7 nucleotides line up with TRBD2. CDR1 is SNHLY and CDR2 is FYNNEI in the germline V gene. The CDR3 runs 13 residues. V gave up 11 bases and J gave up 0 bases; unmatched junction bases: 4. The CDR3 here is CAGRGDSYNEQFF. CDR3 sequence (DNA): TGTGCCGGACGGGGGGACTCCTACAATGAGCAGTTCTTC.

V and J are TRBV14 and TRBJ1-2, with D uncertain. This CDR3 is built from 14 residues. The V gene's germline CDR1 is SGHDN and CDR2 FVKESK. Trimming left V 4 bases short and J 0 bases short, with 9 bases between. DNA of the CDR3: TGTGCCAGCAGCCTTCAGACATCTAACTATGGCTACACCTTC. Its protein is CASSLQTSNYGYTF.

The V call is TRBV6-6, the J call TRBJ2-5; TRBD2 might be the D (7 bases). The CDR3 spans 13 residues. CDR1 is MNHNY, CDR2 SVGAGI, per germline (reference sequence). Trimming took 8 bases from V and 5 from J, leaving 15 bases between them. The CDR3, as DNA: TGTGCCAGCTCCCGGGGGGCAGGTGAGACCCAGTACTTC. Amino acids: CASSRGAGETQYF.

This clone was counted between two and nine times. CDR3 in amino acids: CASSLERGLKYNEQFF. In nucleotides, the CDR3 is TGTGCCAGCAGCTTAGAGCGGGGGCTTAAATACAATGAGCAGTTCTTC. This chain links TRBV13 with TRBJ2-1, with 8 nucleotides matching TRBD2. The CDR3 loop spans 16 amino acids. The V and J ends lost 1 base and 4 bases, in that order; junction bases with no gene match: 6. Per germline, CDR1 PRHDT and CDR2 FYEKMQ (reference sequence).

This clone was detected a few times. CDR3 sequence: CASSRDITNEKLFF. The DNA for the CDR3 is TGCGCCAGCAGCCGGGACATTACTAATGAAAAACTGTTTTTT. V is TRBV5-1 and J is TRBJ1-4; perhaps TRBD1 as D (6 bases). The CDR3 runs 14 residues. CDR1 is SGHRS, CDR2 YFSETQ, per germline. Trimming left V 4 bases short and J 2 bases short, with 9 bases between.

The sample holds a few counts of this clone. The J gene is TRBJ1-1, the V gene TRBV4-1, with 10 bases that match TRBD1. The trim removed 3 bases at V and 4 bases at J, leaving 14 bases unmatched. CDR1 is MGHRA and CDR2 is YSYEKL in the germline V gene. This CDR3 has 18 amino acids. This chain's CDR3 is CASSQGTGTGVGGTEAFF. The CDR3, as DNA: TGCGCCAGCAGCCAGGGTACCGGGACAGGGGTCGGTGGCACTGAAGCTTTCTTT.

The rearrangement links TRBV7-9 to TRBJ2-2; no definite D call. The germline CDR1 and CDR2 sequences are SEHNR and FQNEAQ (reference sequence). This CDR3 region has 14 residues. V was shortened by 3 bases and J by 5 bases, with 10 bases between the two germline ends. The CDR3 here is CASSFFGSTGELFF. The CDR3 coding sequence is TGTGCCAGCAGCTTTTTCGGGTCAACCGGGGAGCTGTTTTTT.

The chain joins TRBV28 to TRBJ1-6; 11 bases are shared with TRBD1. Germline CDR1 reads MDHEN; CDR2 reads SYDVKM. This CDR3 comprises 18 residues. J was trimmed by 7 bases and V by 6 bases; bases with no gene match: 14. The CDR3 protein is CASREYGGTGGKNSPLHF. The DNA for the CDR3 is TGTGCCAGCAGGGAATACGGGGGGACAGGGGGAAAGAATTCACCCCTCCACTTT.

The chain carries TRBV6-1 and TRBJ2-7, with D unresolved. The germline V and J ends were trimmed by 3 bases and 4 bases, with 13 bases remaining between them. The CDR3 totals 14 residues. Germline V CDR1 and CDR2: MNHNS, SASEGT. CDR3 coding DNA: TGTGCCAGCAGTGACGGCAGGCCCCCATACGAGCAGTACTTC. This codes for CASSDGRPPYEQYF.

The CDR3 nucleotides are TGTGCCAGTAAAGAGAGGGTGGGTGGACGGAACACTGAAGCTTTCTTT. Protein: CASKERVGGRNTEAFF. The chain carries TRBV19 and TRBJ1-1; no clear D. This CDR3 region has 16 residues. The V gene's germline CDR1 is LNHDA and CDR2 SQIVND (reference sequence). The germline V and J ends were trimmed by 7 bases and 1 base, with 19 bases remaining between them.

Details on this clone: Other DNA sequences from this sample encode an identical CDR3 as well. The chain couples TRBV9 to TRBJ2-7, with D maybe TRBD2 (6 bases). CDR1 is SGDLS and CDR2 is YYNGEE in the germline V gene. CDR3 size: 14 residues. Trimming pared 5 bases from V and 0 bases from J, leaving 12 bases between. As DNA, the CDR3 is TGTGCCAGCAGTCCGGTGGGGGGCTCCTACGAGCAGTACTTC. It is translated as CASSPVGGSYEQYF.

V gene TRBV6-5 combines with J gene TRBJ2-3; D might be TRBD2 (6 bases). Germline V gene lookup returns CDR1 MNHEY and CDR2 SVGAGI. Trimming pared 10 bases from V and 1 base from J, leaving 18 bases between. There are 15 residues in the CDR3. As DNA, the CDR3 is TGTGCCACCTCCTTCGGAGGGTGGCGCACAGATACGCAGTATTTT. This encodes CATSFGGWRTDTQYF.

The J gene is TRBJ2-5, the V gene TRBV28; 7 positions agree with TRBD1. The V gene's germline CDR1 is MDHEN and CDR2 SYDVKM. V gave up 6 bases and J gave up 1 base; unmatched junction bases: 11. The CDR3 is made up of 16 amino acids. CDR3 sequence reads: CASSSRMTGLQETQYF. As DNA, the CDR3 is TGTGCCAGCAGCTCCCGAATGACAGGGCTCCAAGAGACCCAGTACTTC.

V is TRBV15 and J is TRBJ2-3; weak D call: TRBD1 (5 bases). The V and J ends lost 0 bases and 5 bases respectively, with 6 bases between them. The germline gives CDR1 LNHNV, CDR2 YYDKDF (reference sequence). The CDR3 contains 13 residues. In DNA form, the CDR3 reads TGTGCCACCAGCAGAGAGGGGCGAGATACGCAGTATTTT. Translation gives CATSREGRDTQYF.

The rearrangement joins TRBV6-2 or TRBV6-3 to TRBJ2-3; TRBD1 is a possible D gene (5 bases). CDR1 and CDR2 from the germline V gene are MNHEY and SVGEGT. Trimming removed 6 bases at V and 1 base at J, with 14 bases between. CDR3 length equals 15 residues. DNA for the CDR3: TGTGCCAGCAGCCCCCAGGGTAGGGGCACAGATACGCAGTATTTT. This translates into CASSPQGRGTDTQYF.